A selection of T cell receptor beta chains follows, all from one sample in a study of cytomegalovirus exposure and HLA in healthy donors. Assay: immunoSEQ multiplex PCR; the TCRdb copy retains only in-frame clones and omits some. The data contain 150,000 to 200,000 clones, 70% to 80% of them singletons. The sequenced material came from PBMCs. These receptors came from a woman between 45 and 60 years old in good health and CMV-seronegative. Each CDR3 is given with its conserved first and last residue. A D gene is named only where the DNA matches it firmly. For some rows the clone size is stated as once, few or many, or as a class when expanded; others skip it.

v_call,d_call,clone_size,j_call,cdr3_aa,cdr3_nt
TRBV5-1,TRBD2,once,TRBJ2-1,CASGGGSSYNEQFF,TGCGCCAGCGGAGGCGGGAGCTCCTACAATGAGCAGTTCTTC
TRBV4-3,.,.,TRBJ2-2,CASSQDRGGELFF,TGCGCCAGCAGCCAAGATCGGGGAGGGGAGCTGTTTTTT
TRBV9,.,.,TRBJ1-6,CASSVGHSPLHF,TGTGCCAGCAGCGTGGGGCATTCACCCCTCCACTTT
TRBV5-6,.,few,TRBJ1-4,CASSLGTINEKLFF,TGTGCCAGCAGCTTGGGCACAATTAATGAAAAACTGTTTTTT
TRBV19,.,.,TRBJ2-5,CASSILGGQETQYF,TGTGCCAGTAGTATATTAGGGGGTCAAGAGACCCAGTACTTC
TRBV5-1,.,few,TRBJ2-7,CASSLLQGGGYEQYF,TGCGCCAGCAGCTTGCTCCAGGGAGGAGGGTACGAGCAGTACTTC
TRBV5-1,TRBD2,.,TRBJ2-2,CASSLAGLNTGELFF,TGCGCCAGTTCCTTAGCGGGGCTTAACACCGGGGAGCTGTTTTTT
TRBV6-6,.,few,TRBJ1-1,CASSYEGMRGTEAFF,TGTGCCAGCAGTTACGAGGGCATGCGGGGCACTGAAGCTTTCTTT
TRBV2,.,once,TRBJ1-1,CASSEAEGLSDTEAFF,TGTGCCAGCAGTGAAGCGGAGGGGCTCTCGGATACTGAAGCTTTCTTT
TRBV4-1,TRBD2,.,TRBJ2-7,CASSQDNALAGLGYEQYF,TGCGCCAGCAGCCAAGATAACGCACTAGCGGGGCTTGGCTACGAGCAGTACTTC
TRBV9,TRBD2,.,TRBJ2-1,CASNPTSGGADNYNEQFF,TGTGCCAGCAACCCGACTAGCGGGGGAGCCGACAACTACAATGAGCAGTTCTTC
TRBV4-1,TRBD1,.,TRBJ2-7,CASSARQGYEQYF,TGCGCCAGCAGCGCCAGACAGGGATACGAGCAGTACTTC
TRBV5-6,.,few,TRBJ1-4,CASSPADKAPVF,TGTGCCAGCAGCCCAGCTGACAAGGCCCCGGTCTTT
TRBV6-5,TRBD2,.,TRBJ2-7,CASSYGGTSGYEQYF,TGTGCCAGCAGTTACGGGGGGACTAGCGGGTACGAGCAGTACTTC
TRBV27,.,.,TRBJ1-5,CASSSLFGVLNQPQHF,TGTGCCAGCAGTTCATTGTTCGGGGTGCTGAATCAGCCCCAGCATTTT
TRBV19,TRBD1,few,TRBJ1-4,CASSVGTGGEKLFF,TGTGCCAGTAGTGTTGGGACAGGGGGCGAAAAACTGTTTTTT
TRBV5-6,TRBD1,.,TRBJ2-7,CASSLGRTGYDRYEQSF,TGTGCCAGCAGCTTGGGAAGGACAGGGTATGATCGTTACGAGCAGTCCTTC
TRBV27,TRBD1,.,TRBJ2-3,CASSSRDRATDTQYF,TGTGCCAGCAGTTCCCGGGACAGGGCCACAGATACGCAGTATTTT
TRBV7-6,.,.,TRBJ1-1,CASSLARRGGGGNTEAFF,TGTGCCAGCAGCTTAGCGCGGAGGGGTGGCGGGGGTAACACTGAAGCTTTCTTT
TRBV7-8,TRBD2,.,TRBJ2-5,CASSYVAGGQETQYF,TGTGCCAGCAGCTACGTAGCGGGAGGGCAAGAGACCCAGTACTTC
TRBV29-1,.,.,TRBJ2-1,CSVEGRGTDYNEQFF,TGCAGCGTTGAAGGCAGGGGTACGGACTACAATGAGCAGTTCTTC
TRBV7-3,TRBD2,.,TRBJ2-6,CASSPKGLAGVTGANVLTF,TGTGCCAGCAGCCCCAAGGGACTAGCGGGAGTAACTGGGGCCAACGTCCTGACTTTC
TRBV28,.,once,TRBJ1-5,CASSPPFLPQHF,TGTGCCAGCAGTCCCCCCTTCCTGCCCCAGCATTTT
TRBV5-1,.,.,TRBJ1-2,CASSRGYYGYTF,TGCGCCAGCAGTCGGGGATACTATGGCTACACCTTC
TRBV6-5,.,few,TRBJ1-2,CASEAGGYTF,TGTGCCTCGGAGGCGGGTGGCTACACCTTC
TRBV7-2,TRBD1,.,TRBJ2-7,CASSGQGKVYEQYF,TGTGCCAGCAGCGGACAGGGGAAAGTCTACGAGCAGTACTTC
TRBV28,.,.,TRBJ1-1,CAIQRGTEAFF,TGTGCCATCCAACGGGGCACTGAAGCTTTCTTT
TRBV7-8,.,.,TRBJ1-5,CASSLFQGGQPQHF,TGTGCCAGCAGCCTCTTCCAGGGTGGTCAGCCCCAGCATTTT
TRBV19,TRBD1,.,TRBJ2-7,CASGQGASPTF,TGTGCCAGTGGACAGGGGGCGTCCCCTACCTTC
TRBV11-2,TRBD1,.,TRBJ2-7,CASSLAGQAREQYF,TGTGCCAGCAGCTTAGCTGGACAGGCGAGGGAGCAGTACTTC
TRBV6-6,.,.,TRBJ2-2,CASRIETATGELFF,TGTGCCAGCAGGATAGAGACAGCCACCGGGGAGCTGTTTTTT
TRBV5-1,.,few,TRBJ1-1,CASSLNVGGSNTEAFF,TGCGCCAGCAGCTTGAATGTCGGGGGGTCGAACACTGAAGCTTTCTTT
TRBV13,.,.,TRBJ1-2,CASSLLWGDYTF,TGTGCCAGCAGCTTATTATGGGGGGACTACACCTTC
TRBV4-2,.,once,TRBJ2-1,CASSQITGGRSDEQFF,TGTGCCAGCAGCCAAATTACCGGGGGGCGATCTGATGAGCAGTTCTTC
TRBV13,.,few,TRBJ2-1,CASSFLSGQRAFSYNEQFF,TGTGCCAGCAGCTTTCTCTCCGGACAGAGGGCTTTCTCCTACAATGAGCAGTTCTTC
TRBV19,.,.,TRBJ1-2,CASSISTDRYGYTF,TGTGCCAGTAGTATATCTACAGACCGATATGGCTACACCTTC
TRBV28,.,.,TRBJ2-2,CASSGTGGVGTGELFF,TGTGCCAGCAGTGGCACAGGGGGGGTCGGCACCGGGGAGCTGTTTTTT
TRBV7-8,TRBD2,few,TRBJ2-7,CASSPYRGLAGVYEQYF,TGTGCCAGCAGCCCCTATAGGGGTCTAGCGGGAGTCTACGAGCAGTACTTC
TRBV13,TRBD2,.,TRBJ2-1,CASSFFSGRYHEQFF,TGTGCCAGCAGCTTCTTTAGCGGGAGGTATCATGAGCAGTTCTTC
TRBV2,TRBD2,.,TRBJ2-4,CASSDIAGGKNIQYF,TGTGCCAGCAGTGACATAGCGGGAGGCAAAAACATTCAGTACTTC
TRBV5-6,TRBD2,.,TRBJ2-7,CASSNGGGLPYEQYF,TGTGCCAGCAGCAACGGCGGGGGGCTCCCCTACGAGCAGTACTTC
TRBV7-2,TRBD1,.,TRBJ2-7,CASSVRDRANEQYF,TGTGCCAGCAGCGTCCGGGACAGGGCCAACGAGCAGTACTTC
TRBV9,TRBD1,few,TRBJ1-4,CASSPRTGRGEKLFF,TGTGCCAGCAGCCCCAGGACAGGGAGAGGCGAAAAACTGTTTTTT
TRBV10-3,.,.,TRBJ2-7,CAISVRGYKDEQYF,TGTGCCATCAGTGTGAGGGGGTACAAGGACGAGCAGTACTTC
TRBV29-1,.,.,TRBJ1-1,CSVEDPSGTSGPEAFF,TGCAGCGTTGAAGACCCCTCCGGGACATCGGGGCCTGAAGCTTTCTTT
TRBV6-4,.,few,TRBJ2-3,CASSETTTSTDTQYF,TGTGCCAGCAGTGAGACTACCACAAGCACAGATACGCAGTATTTT